A single sample is the source of the 8 T cell receptor beta chains below, sequenced in a study of CD8 T cells in ankylosing spondylitis. TCRdb ran MiXCR on the 5' RACE reads and lists one entry per CDR3 protein. Found here are more than 400,000 distinct CDR3 sequences, approximately 5% of them singletons; the top ten hold roughly 3.2%. General study findings and limits: Characteristic, it appeared, of ankylosing spondylitis blood was a TCR beta motif of eight highly homologous variants.

The antigens of these receptors remain unknown. The sequenced sample consisted of blood, either unsorted or a sorted T cell fraction (not recorded which). The receptors come from a male donor with ankylosing spondylitis.

This clonotype was recorded at least ten times. This chain joins TRBV7-8 and TRBJ1-3; D unresolved. Germline lookup yields CDR1 SGHVS and CDR2 FQNEAQ. The CDR3 runs 15 residues. Trimming removed 1 base from V and 0 bases from J, with 7 bases in between. The CDR3 DNA reads TGTGCCAGCAGCTTAGGGTCGGGCTCTGGAAACACCATATATTTT. It encodes CASSLGSGSGNTIYF. Complete variable domain (other parts from reference TRBV7-8 and TRBJ1-3): GAGVSQSPRYKVAKRGQDVALRCDPISGHVSLFWYQQALGQGPEFLTYFQNEAQLDKSGLPSDRFFAERPEGSVSTLKIQRTQQEDSAVYLCASSLGSGSGNTIYFGEGSWLTVV.

Many counts were recorded for this clonotype. The V gene is TRBV12-3 or TRBV12-4, the J gene TRBJ2-2, with D maybe TRBD1 (5 bases). V lost 4 bases and J lost 8, with 14 bases in between. The CDR3 runs to 14 residues. CDR3 bases: TGTGCCAGCAGTTGGGGCACCGGTCTAGGGGAGCTGTTTTTT. Translation: CASSWGTGLGELFF.

This clonotype showed up just a few times. V gene TRBV11-3 combines with J gene TRBJ2-2; D gene ambiguous. The CDR3 consists of 15 residues. In germline, CDR1 is SGHNT, CDR2 YENEEA. V gave up 1 base and J gave up 2 bases, with 8 bases separating them. This CDR3 is CASSLGWINTGELFF. Here the CDR3 DNA reads TGTGCCAGCAGCTTAGGGTGGATTAACACCGGGGAGCTGTTTTTT.

The table lists this clonotype with a few counts. The chain carries TRBV29-1 and TRBJ2-7; D is perhaps TRBD1 (6 bases). Germline V gene sequence: CDR1 SQVTM, CDR2 ANQGSEA. The CDR3 spans 13 residues. V was clipped by 0 bases and J by 0 bases, with 6 bases between them. CDR3 coding DNA: TGCAGCGTTGAAGAGACAGGCTCCTACGAGCAGTACTTC. It is translated as CSVEETGSYEQYF.

There are many counts of this clonotype. V is TRBV20-1 and J is TRBJ2-7, with 10 bases aligning to TRBD1. The germline CDR1 and CDR2 sequences are DFQATT and SNEGSKA (reference sequence). J gave up 3 bases and V 7 bases, and 6 bases lay outside the gene matches. This CDR3 contains 13 residues. CDR3 protein: CSVRTGGNYEQYF. In nucleotides, the CDR3 is TGCAGTGTCCGGACAGGGGGAAACTACGAGCAGTACTTC.

This clonotype has ten or more counts. The chain uses TRBV7-8 and TRBJ1-1; 11 bases align to TRBD1. The J segment lost 4 bases and the V segment lost 5 bases, leaving 9 bases of the junction unmatched. From germline, CDR1 is SGHVS and CDR2 FQNEAQ. CDR3 length: 16 amino acids. The CDR3 protein is CASSPTTGTGGTEAFF. In nucleotides, the CDR3 is TGTGCCAGCAGCCCCACCACCGGGACAGGGGGCACTGAAGCTTTCTTT.

This clonotype was observed at least ten times. The chain joins TRBV4-2 to TRBJ2-5, with 9 bases lining up with TRBD1. V was pared by 1 base and J by 10 bases, with 7 bases of the junction left unmatched. The CDR3 length is 14 residues. The V gene's germline CDR1 is LGHNA and CDR2 YNFKEQ. The CDR3 nucleotides are TGTGCCAGCAGCCAAGTGGGACAGGGAAAGGACCAGTACTTC. It is translated as CASSQVGQGKDQYF.

In this sample, this clonotype turned up a few times. This chain uses TRBV11-2 with TRBJ2-5; D remains ambiguous. Per germline, CDR1 SGHAT and CDR2 FQNNGV. Between the trimmed V and J ends, which lost 5 bases and 2 bases, there was a span of 15 bases. This CDR3 has 15 residues. The CDR3 protein is CASSLGWAVQETQYF. The CDR3 region has the DNA TGTGCCAGCAGCCTAGGCTGGGCAGTTCAAGAGACCCAGTACTTC.